This TCR beta chain is from a study of Graves' ophthalmopathy and Graves' hyperthyroidism. At the level of the study: Hyperthyroidism counted as stable given no ophthalmopathy within 18 months of follow-up.

Germline CDR1 and CDR2: KGHDR and SFDVKD. This CDR3 has 15 amino acids. Between the trimmed V and J ends, which lost 1 base and 8 bases, there was a span of 14 bases. The TCR beta CDR3 regions underwent amplification from RNA transcripts. First-round RT-PCR with HTBI primers preceded a second-round multiplex PCR. TCRdb recomputed calls from the multiplex PCR reads with MiXCR, one row per CDR3 protein. This repertoire shows over a million distinct CDR3 sequences, 35% to 40% found once; its top ten account for around 10%. The diagnostic workup employed clinical symptoms, serum thyroxine, TRAb, thyroid ultrasound and orbital computed tomography.

Specimen: peripheral blood or thyroid tissue (not recorded which). The chain couples TRBV24-1 to TRBJ2-1; tentatively, D is TRBD2 (5 bases). The TCR sequence derives from an adult man with Graves' hyperthyroidism. The CDR3 DNA sequence: TGTGCCACCAGTGATTTTGGGTCGGGGAGAGATGAGCAGTTCTTC. Its protein product is CATSDFGSGRDEQFF.